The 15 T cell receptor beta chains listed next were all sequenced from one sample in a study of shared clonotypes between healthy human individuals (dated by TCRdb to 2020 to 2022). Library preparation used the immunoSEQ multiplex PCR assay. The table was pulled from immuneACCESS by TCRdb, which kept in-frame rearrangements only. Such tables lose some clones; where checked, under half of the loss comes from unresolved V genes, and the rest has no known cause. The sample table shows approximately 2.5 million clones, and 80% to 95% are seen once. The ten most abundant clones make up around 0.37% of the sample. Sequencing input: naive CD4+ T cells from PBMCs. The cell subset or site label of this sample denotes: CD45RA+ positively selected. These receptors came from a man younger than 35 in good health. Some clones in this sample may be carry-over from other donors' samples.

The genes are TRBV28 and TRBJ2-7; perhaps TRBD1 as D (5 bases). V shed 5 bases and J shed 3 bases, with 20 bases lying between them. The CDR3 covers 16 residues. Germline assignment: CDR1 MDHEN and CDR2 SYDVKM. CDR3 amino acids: CASSTPRQGILYEQYF. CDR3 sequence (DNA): TGTGCCAGCAGTACCCCCCGCCAGGGAATTCTCTACGAGCAGTACTTC.

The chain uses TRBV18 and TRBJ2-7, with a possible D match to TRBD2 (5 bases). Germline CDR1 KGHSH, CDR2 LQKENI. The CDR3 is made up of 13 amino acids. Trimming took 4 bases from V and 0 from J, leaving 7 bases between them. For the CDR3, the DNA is TGTGCCAGCTCACGCGAGGGCTCCTACGAGCAGTACTTC. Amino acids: CASSREGSYEQYF.

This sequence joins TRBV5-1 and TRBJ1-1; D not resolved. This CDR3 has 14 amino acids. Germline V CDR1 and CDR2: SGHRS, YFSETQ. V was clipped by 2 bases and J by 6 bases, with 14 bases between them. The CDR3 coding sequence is TGCGCCAGCAGCTTCAACGGGCTGGCCTCTGAAGCTTTCTTT. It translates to CASSFNGLASEAFF.

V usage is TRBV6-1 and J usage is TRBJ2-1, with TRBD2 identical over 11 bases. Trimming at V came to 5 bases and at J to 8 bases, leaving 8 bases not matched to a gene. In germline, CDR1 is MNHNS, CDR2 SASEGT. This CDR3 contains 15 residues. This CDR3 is CASSLTSGRIDEQFF. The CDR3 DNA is TGTGCCAGCAGTCTCACTAGCGGGAGAATTGATGAGCAGTTCTTC.

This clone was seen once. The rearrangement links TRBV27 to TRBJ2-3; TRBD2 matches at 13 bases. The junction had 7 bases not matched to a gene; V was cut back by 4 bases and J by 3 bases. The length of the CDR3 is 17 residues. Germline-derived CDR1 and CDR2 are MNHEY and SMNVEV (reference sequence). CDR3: CASSSRTSGSRTDTQYF. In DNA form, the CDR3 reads TGTGCCAGCAGTTCCCGGACTAGCGGGAGTAGGACAGATACGCAGTATTTT.

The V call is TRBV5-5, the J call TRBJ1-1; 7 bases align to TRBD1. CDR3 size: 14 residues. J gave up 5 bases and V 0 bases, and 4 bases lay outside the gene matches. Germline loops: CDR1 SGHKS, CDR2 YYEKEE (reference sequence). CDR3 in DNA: TGTGCCAGCAGCTTGGCTGCAGGGGGGACTGAAGCTTTCTTT. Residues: CASSLAAGGTEAFF. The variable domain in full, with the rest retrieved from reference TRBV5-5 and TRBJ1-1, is DAGVTQSPTHLIKTRGQQVTLRCSPISGHKSVSWYQQVLGQGPQFIFQYYEKEERGRGNFPDRFSARQFPNYSSELNVNALLLGDSALYLCASSLAAGGTEAFFGQGTRLTVV.

The DNA for the CDR3 is TGTGCCAGCACCCAAACAGATACGCAGTATTTT. It codes for CASTQTDTQYF. The chain is built from TRBV2 and TRBJ2-3, with D unclear. CDR1 and CDR2 from the germline V gene are SNHLY and FYNNEI. V was trimmed by 7 bases and J by 3 bases, leaving 5 bases between them. CDR3 length: 11 amino acids.

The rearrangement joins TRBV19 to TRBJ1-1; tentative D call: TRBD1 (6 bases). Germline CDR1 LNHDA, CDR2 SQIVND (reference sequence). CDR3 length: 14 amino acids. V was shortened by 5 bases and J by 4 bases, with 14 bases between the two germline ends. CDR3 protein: CASSPQGFSTEAFF. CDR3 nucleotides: TGTGCCAGTAGTCCGCAGGGGTTCTCCACTGAAGCTTTCTTT.

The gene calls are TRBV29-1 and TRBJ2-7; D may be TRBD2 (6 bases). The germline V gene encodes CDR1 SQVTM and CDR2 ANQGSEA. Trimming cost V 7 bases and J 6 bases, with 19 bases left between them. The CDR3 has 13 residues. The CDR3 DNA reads TGCAGCGCCCTCGGAGGAGGGGCGGTCGAGCAGTACTTC. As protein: CSALGGGAVEQYF.

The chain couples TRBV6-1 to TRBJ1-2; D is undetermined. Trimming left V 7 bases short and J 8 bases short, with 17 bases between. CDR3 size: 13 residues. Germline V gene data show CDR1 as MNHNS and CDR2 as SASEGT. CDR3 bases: TGTGCCAGCAAAAACAGCGATCCGGGAGGCTACACCTTC. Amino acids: CASKNSDPGGYTF.

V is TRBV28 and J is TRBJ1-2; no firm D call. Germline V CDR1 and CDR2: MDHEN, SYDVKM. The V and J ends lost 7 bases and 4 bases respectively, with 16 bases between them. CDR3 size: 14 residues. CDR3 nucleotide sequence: TGTGCCAGCACTACCCGTTCGGGTTCCTATGGCTACACCTTC. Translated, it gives CASTTRSGSYGYTF.

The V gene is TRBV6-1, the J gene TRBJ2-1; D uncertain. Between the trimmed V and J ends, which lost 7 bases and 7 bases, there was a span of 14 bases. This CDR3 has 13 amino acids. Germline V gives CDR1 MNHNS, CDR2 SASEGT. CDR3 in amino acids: CASNRQLLNEQFF. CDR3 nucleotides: TGTGCCAGCAACCGGCAGCTGCTGAATGAGCAGTTCTTC.

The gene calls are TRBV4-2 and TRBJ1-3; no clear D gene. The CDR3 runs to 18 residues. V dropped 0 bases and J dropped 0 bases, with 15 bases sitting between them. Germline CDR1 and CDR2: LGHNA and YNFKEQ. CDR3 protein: CASSQDGTPLISGNTIYF. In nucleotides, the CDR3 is TGTGCCAGCAGCCAAGATGGTACCCCTCTAATCTCTGGAAACACCATATATTTT.

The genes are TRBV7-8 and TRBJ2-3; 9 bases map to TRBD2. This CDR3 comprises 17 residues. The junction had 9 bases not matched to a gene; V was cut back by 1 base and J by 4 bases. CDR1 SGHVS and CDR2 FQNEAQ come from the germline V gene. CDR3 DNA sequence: TGTGCCAGCAGCTTAGGGGGTAGCGGGAGAAGTCCAGATACGCAGTATTTT. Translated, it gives CASSLGGSGRSPDTQYF.

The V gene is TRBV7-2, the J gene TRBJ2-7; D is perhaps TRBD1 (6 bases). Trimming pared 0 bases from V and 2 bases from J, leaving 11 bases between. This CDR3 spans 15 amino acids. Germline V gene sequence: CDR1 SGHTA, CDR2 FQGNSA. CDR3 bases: TGTGCCAGCAGCTTAGCGCCGGGACAAACCTACGAGCAGTACTTC. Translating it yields CASSLAPGQTYEQYF.